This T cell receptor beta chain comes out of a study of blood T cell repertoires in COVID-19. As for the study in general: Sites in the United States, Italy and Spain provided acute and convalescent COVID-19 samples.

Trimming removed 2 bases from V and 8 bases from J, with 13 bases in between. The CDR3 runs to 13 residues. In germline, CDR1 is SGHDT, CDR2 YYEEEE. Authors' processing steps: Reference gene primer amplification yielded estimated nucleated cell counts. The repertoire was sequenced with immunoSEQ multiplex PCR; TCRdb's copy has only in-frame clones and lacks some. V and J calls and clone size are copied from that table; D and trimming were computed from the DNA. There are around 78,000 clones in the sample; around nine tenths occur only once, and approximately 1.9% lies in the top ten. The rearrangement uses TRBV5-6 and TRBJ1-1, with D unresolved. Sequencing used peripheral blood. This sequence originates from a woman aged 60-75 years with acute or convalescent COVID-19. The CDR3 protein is CASSFLRKREAFF. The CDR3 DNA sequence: TGTGCCAGCAGCTTTTTGAGAAAGCGAGAAGCTTTCTTT.